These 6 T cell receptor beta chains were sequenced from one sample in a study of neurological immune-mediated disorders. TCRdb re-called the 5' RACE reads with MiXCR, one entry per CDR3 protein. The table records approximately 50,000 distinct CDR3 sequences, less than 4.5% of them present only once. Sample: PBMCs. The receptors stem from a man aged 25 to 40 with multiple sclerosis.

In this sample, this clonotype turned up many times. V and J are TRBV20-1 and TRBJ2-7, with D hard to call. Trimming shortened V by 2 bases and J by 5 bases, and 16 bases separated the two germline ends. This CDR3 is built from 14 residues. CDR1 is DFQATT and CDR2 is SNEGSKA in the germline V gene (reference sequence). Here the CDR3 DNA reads TGCAGTGCTAGAAGACCAGAGGTCGACCACGAGCAGTACTTC. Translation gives CSARRPEVDHEQYF.

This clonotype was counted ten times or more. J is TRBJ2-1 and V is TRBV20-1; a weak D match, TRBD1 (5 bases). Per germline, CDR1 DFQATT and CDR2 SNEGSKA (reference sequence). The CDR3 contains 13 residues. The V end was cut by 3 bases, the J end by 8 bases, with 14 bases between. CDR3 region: CSARGPEFHEQFF. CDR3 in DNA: TGCAGTGCTAGGGGGCCCGAGTTCCATGAGCAGTTCTTC.

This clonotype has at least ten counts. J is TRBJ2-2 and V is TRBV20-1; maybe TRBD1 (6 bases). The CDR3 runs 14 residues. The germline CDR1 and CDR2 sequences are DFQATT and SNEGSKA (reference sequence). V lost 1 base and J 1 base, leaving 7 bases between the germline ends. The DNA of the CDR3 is TGCAGTGCTAGAGCACAGGGGAACACCGGGGAGCTGTTTTTT. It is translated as CSARAQGNTGELFF.

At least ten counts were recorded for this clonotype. The CDR3 region has the DNA TGTGCCAGCAGTCCGAGGACAGGGGGGCAAGAGACCCAGTACTTC. Residues: CASSPRTGGQETQYF. This rearrangement joins TRBV12-3 or TRBV12-4 to TRBJ2-5; TRBD1 matches 10 bases. With V trimmed by 5 bases and J by 2 bases, 5 bases remained unmatched. This CDR3 contains 15 residues.

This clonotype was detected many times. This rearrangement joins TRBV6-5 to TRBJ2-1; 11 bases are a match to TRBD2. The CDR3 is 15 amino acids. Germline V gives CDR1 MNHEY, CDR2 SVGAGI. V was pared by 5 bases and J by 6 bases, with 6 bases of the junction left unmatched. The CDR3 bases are TGTGCCAGCAGTCCCCTAGCGGGAGGTCGCAATGAGCAGTTCTTC. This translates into CASSPLAGGRNEQFF.

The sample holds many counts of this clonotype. DNA for the CDR3: TGCGCCAGCAGCCGACTTGGTGGGTTTGGTGATGAGCAGTTCTTC. Translated: CASSRLGGFGDEQFF. V usage is TRBV5-1 and J usage is TRBJ2-1; D is ambiguous. The V gene lost 4 bases and the J gene lost 8 bases, with 19 bases spanning the gap. CDR1 and CDR2 from the germline V gene are SGHRS and YFSETQ. The CDR3 length is 15 residues. The full variable domain, in which reference TRBV5-1 and TRBJ2-1 provide the parts outside the CDR3, is KAGVTQTPRYLIKTRGQQVTLSCSPISGHRSVSWYQQTPGQGLQFLFEYFSETQRNKGNFPGRFSGRQFSNSRSEMNVSTLELGDSALYLCASSRLGGFGDEQFFGPGTRLTVL.